This T cell receptor (beta chain) is drawn from a study of shared clonotypes between healthy human individuals. Study in general: The cohort comprised a couple of women and a few men. Their ages spanned 18 to 49 years.

Some clones are missing from TCRdb's copy, which holds only in-frame ones; the method was immunoSEQ multiplex PCR. The sample has a few million clones; 85% to 95% are singletons. Germline V CDR1 and CDR2: SGHDN, FVKESK. The CDR3 is 15 residues long. V lost 3 bases to trimming and J lost 8 bases; unmatched junction nucleotides: 9. Within Nashville, Tennessee resided all donors, each a Caucasian adult. Comment on this clone: Its specificity is unknown.

General study results and limits: Generation probabilities of non-shared clonotypes were lower (relative to those shared by all four donors). Naive subsets generally exceeded memory subsets in estimated richness.

The source is a man between 18 and 35 years old in good health. Some clones in this sample may be carry-over from other donors' samples. The V and J genes are TRBV14 and TRBJ1-2, with 10 bases that match TRBD1. The sequenced sample was naive CD4+ T cells from PBMCs. Subset indicated: CD45RA+ positively selected. This chain's CDR3 is CASSQDPTGGIGYTF. In DNA, the CDR3 is TGTGCCAGCAGCCAGGACCCGACAGGGGGCATCGGCTACACCTTC.